Each of the 3 T cell receptor beta chains below was sequenced from the same sample in a study of T cell repertoires in cytomegalovirus infection. TCRdb redid the calling of the reads with MiXCR, one entry per CDR3 protein. The profile shows hundreds of thousands of distinct CDR3 sequences, over 15% of them singletons. Sequencing was done on a sample of PBMCs. These TCRs come from a human donor in good health (CMV status not recorded). Some clones in this sample may be carry-over from other donors' samples.

This clonotype was observed at least ten times. V usage is TRBV20-1 and J usage is TRBJ2-7, with TRBD1 matching 7 bases. This CDR3 has 14 residues. CDR1 and CDR2 (germline): DFQATT, SNEGSKA (reference sequence). V shed 3 bases and J 3 bases; nucleotides not matched to a gene: 8. The CDR3 DNA is TGCAGTGCTAGCTACCGGGACAGCTACTACGAGCAGTACTTC. Encoded protein: CSASYRDSYYEQYF.

A few counts support this clonotype. The J gene is TRBJ2-5, the V gene TRBV7-2, with TRBD2 identical over 12 bases. Germline-derived CDR1 and CDR2 are SGHTA and FQGNSA. The CDR3 spans 18 residues. Trimming removed 5 bases from V and 4 bases from J; junction bases left unmatched: 14. The chain's CDR3 is CASSLYQTSGRRRETQYF. DNA for the CDR3: TGTGCCAGCAGCCTTTATCAAACTAGCGGGAGGAGAAGAGAGACCCAGTACTTC.

In this sample, this clonotype turned up many times. CDR3 in DNA: TGTGCCAGCAGTCGTCGTTCGGGTCACGCACTTTTCACTGAAGCTTTCTTT. This sequence encodes CASSRRSGHALFTEAFF. The V gene is TRBV28, the J gene TRBJ1-1, with D unclear. The V and J ends lost 5 bases and 4 bases respectively, with 23 bases between them. CDR3 length equals 17 residues. The V gene's germline CDR1 is MDHEN and CDR2 SYDVKM.